This T cell receptor (beta chain) emerged from a study of patients and donors after allogeneic stem cell transplantation. The CDR3 runs to 15 residues. The V gene lost 2 bases and the J gene lost 4 bases, with 14 bases spanning the gap. The germline V gene encodes CDR1 MGHDK and CDR2 SYGVNS. This clonotype was found a few times. TCRdb called the RT-PCR reads again in MiXCR, with one record for every CDR3 protein. The sample lists roughly 150,000 distinct CDR3 sequences, 24% seen once, with roughly a quarter in the top ten. This chain uses TRBV25-1 with TRBJ1-1; D ambiguous. This receptor was taken from a human donor who was either an allogeneic HSCT recipient or a stem cell or donor lymphocyte infusion donor (not recorded which). It is not recorded whose cells these are; they may come from a transplant donor. Sequencing input: blood, either unsorted or a sorted T cell fraction (not recorded which). CDR3 in amino acids: CASSESPQVGTEAFF. CDR3 DNA sequence: TGTGCCAGCAGTGAAAGCCCCCAGGTTGGCACTGAAGCTTTCTTT.